This TCR beta chain was obtained from a study of blood T cell repertoires in COVID-19. Study-wide context: Acute-phase and convalescent COVID-19 samples originated in the United States, Italy and Spain. PBMCs, B-cell-depleted T cells, or T cells provided the cDNA or gDNA that made up the material.

J lost 3 bases, V lost 4 bases, and 1 base had no gene match. The CDR3 is made up of 13 amino acids. In the original workflow: Amplification of reference gene primers provided the estimated nucleated cell counts. The protocol was immunoSEQ multiplex PCR, while the TCRdb copy is restricted to in-frame clones and leaves out a portion. V, J and clone size are those of that table, while D and trimming were read from the DNA. Of tens of thousands of clones in the sample, more than 90% were seen once. Sequenced material: peripheral blood. The J gene is TRBJ2-7, the V gene TRBV12-3 or TRBV12-4, with TRBD2 matching 9 bases. The TCR was taken from a human donor in a cohort sampled during active COVID-19. The CDR3 nucleotides are TGTGCCAGCAGTTGGACTAGCGTCTACGAGCAGTACTTC. Its translation: CASSWTSVYEQYF.